The 6 T cell receptor beta chains reported below all come from one sample, sequenced in a study of tumor-infiltrating lymphocytes in primary liver carcinoma (dated by TCRdb to between 2016 and 2019). Without any cell sorting, total RNA and DNA were extracted together from about 20-30 mg of bulk tissue using the AllPrep DNA/RNA mini kit. Sequenced on an Illumina HiSeq 2500. Using a constant-region primer and ProtoScript II reverse transcriptase, TCRbeta-specific cDNA was reverse-transcribed from around 500 ng total RNA. Construction of the TCRbeta libraries relied on three nested rounds of multiplex PCR, following a slightly modified ARM-PCR procedure. Multiplex TRBV1-TRBV30 forward primers and a Cbeta reverse primer were used in the first two PCR rounds, each of which was run for 10 to 11 cycles. TCRdb reprocessing: public reads trimmed at Q25 with fastp, clones called with MiXCR, in-frame beta chains kept. Each CDR3 protein gets just one entry, which takes the most common genes and DNA from the rows behind it. The sample has around 100,000 distinct CDR3 sequences on record, around 73% of them singletons. The ten largest account for 10% to 15% of the sample.

Sequenced sample: liver tumor tissue from sampling region 2. The sample's cell subset or site label, in plain terms: tumor region T2, inferior pole. The receptors stem from a woman in her sixties or seventies with primary liver carcinoma and hepatitis B virus infection.

V and J are TRBV10-1 and TRBJ2-1; tentatively, D is TRBD1 or TRBD2 (5 bases each). Germline CDR1 WNHNN, CDR2 SYGVQD (reference sequence). This CDR3 region has 14 residues. V lost 6 bases, J lost 0 bases, and 9 bases lay in between. The DNA for the CDR3 is TGCGCCAGCAGCGAGGGGATCTCCTACAATGAGCAGTTCTTC. Translating gives CASSEGISYNEQFF.

On this clonotype: The CDR3 does not close with the conserved phenylalanine or tryptophan, likely indicating a read error. V is TRBV7-3 and J is TRBJ2-7; D possibly corresponds to TRBD1 (6 bases). In germline, CDR1 is SGHTA, CDR2 FQGTGA. V was clipped by 0 bases and J by 3 bases, with 12 bases between them. This CDR3 comprises 15 residues. The CDR3 reads CASSLTGTDSYEQYL. The CDR3 DNA sequence: TGTGCCAGCAGCTTAACGGGTACGGACAGCTACGAGCAGTACCTC.

Notes on this clonotype: Without the conserved terminal phenylalanine or tryptophan, this CDR3 likely stems from a read error. It is unclear where the CDR3 begins or ends on the DNA, so no DNA is shown, and the CDR3 is as TCRdb lists it. The V and J genes are TRBV11-3 and TRBJ2-1; the table assigns TRBD2, which was not confirmed against the DNA. The CDR3 is 17 residues long, counting both termini. The V gene's germline CDR1 is SGHNT and CDR2 YENEEA. CDR3 in amino acids: CASSLGFGGLSFNEQFL.

In the case of this clonotype: A read error may be the cause here, since a much bigger clone is one base away. The V gene is TRBV28, the J gene TRBJ2-1; D unclear. Deletions cut 6 bases from V and 7 bases from J, with 16 bases between. The length of the CDR3 is 14 residues. Germline V gene data show CDR1 as MDHEN and CDR2 as SYDVKM. CDR3 sequence reads: CASRSGALGNEQFF. CDR3 sequence (DNA): TGTGCCAGCAGATCCGGAGCGTTAGGAAATGAGCAGTTCTTC. Variable domain in full (rest from reference TRBV28 and TRBJ2-1): DVKVTQSSRYLVKRTGEKVFLECVQDMDHENMFWYRQDPGLGLRLIYFSYDVKMKEKGDIPEGYSVSREKKERFSLILESASTNQTSMYLCASRSGALGNEQFFGPGTRLTVL.

As concerns this clonotype: The junction departs from germline at one end; a sequencing error may be responsible. The V call is TRBV6-1, the J call TRBJ1-5; D might be TRBD1 (5 bases). The CDR3 runs 15 residues. Germline-derived CDR1 and CDR2 are MNHNS and SASEGT. The CDR3 DNA reads TGTGCCAGCAGTGATTTGGCCGACAGCAGTCAGCCCCAGCATTTT. Translating gives CASSDLADSSQPQHF.

The chain's CDR3 is CSVEVGDLYEGYF. CDR3 coding DNA: TGCAGCGTTGAAGTTGGCGACCTCTACGAGGGGTACTTC. This rearrangement joins TRBV29-1 to TRBJ2-7, with D possibly TRBD2 on 5 matching bases. V lost 1 base, J lost 12 bases, and 19 bases lay in between. The CDR3 contains 13 residues. Germline CDR1 is SQVTM and CDR2 is ANQGSEA.